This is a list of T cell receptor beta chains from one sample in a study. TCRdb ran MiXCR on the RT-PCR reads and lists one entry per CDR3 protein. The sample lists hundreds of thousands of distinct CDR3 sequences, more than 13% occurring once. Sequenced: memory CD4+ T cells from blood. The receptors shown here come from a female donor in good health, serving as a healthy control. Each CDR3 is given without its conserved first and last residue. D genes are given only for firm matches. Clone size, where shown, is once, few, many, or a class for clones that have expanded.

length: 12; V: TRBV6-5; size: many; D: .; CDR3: ASSDTGTNYEQY
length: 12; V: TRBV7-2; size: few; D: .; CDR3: ASSLAGILYGYT
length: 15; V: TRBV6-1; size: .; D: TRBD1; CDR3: ASSRGQGFSYNSPLH
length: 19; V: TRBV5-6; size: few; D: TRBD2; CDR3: ASSFFTTGTSGEGGTDTQY
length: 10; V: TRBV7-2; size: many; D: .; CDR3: ASSLAVGEQY
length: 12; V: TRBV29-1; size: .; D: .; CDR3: SVTTHSSYNEQF
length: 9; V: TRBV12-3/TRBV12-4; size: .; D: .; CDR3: ASSMTGEAF
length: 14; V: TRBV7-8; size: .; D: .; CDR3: ASSLVRGLGEETQY
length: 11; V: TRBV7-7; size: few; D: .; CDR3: ASSKRGEGTQY
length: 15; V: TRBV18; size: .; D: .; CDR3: ASSHLEGVGSNQPQH
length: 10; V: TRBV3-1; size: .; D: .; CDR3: ASSQDLRGYT
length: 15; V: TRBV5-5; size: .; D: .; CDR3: ASSLVFVSQGIDTQY
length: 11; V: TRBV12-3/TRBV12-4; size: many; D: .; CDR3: ASSFGGSYEQY
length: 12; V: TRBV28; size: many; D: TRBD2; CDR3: ASSETSGSYEQY
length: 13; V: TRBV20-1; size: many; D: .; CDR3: SASRTGLAYNEQF
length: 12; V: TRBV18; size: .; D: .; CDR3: ASSDLSTNEKLF
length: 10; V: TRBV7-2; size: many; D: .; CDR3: ASSYYKETQY
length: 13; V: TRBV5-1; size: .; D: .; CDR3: ASSLAQGRDGPQH
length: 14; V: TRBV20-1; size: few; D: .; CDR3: SARPVDGSGANVLT
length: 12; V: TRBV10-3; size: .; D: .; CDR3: AISRQVRPYEQY
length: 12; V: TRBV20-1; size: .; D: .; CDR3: SADGGTSYNEQF
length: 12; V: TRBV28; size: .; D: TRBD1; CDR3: ASQFPGGGFGYT
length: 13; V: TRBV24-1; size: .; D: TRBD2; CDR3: ATSDPARGAGELF
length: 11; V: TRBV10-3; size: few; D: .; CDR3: ATLDAPGETQY
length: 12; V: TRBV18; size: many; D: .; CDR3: ASSPLGRTNEQF
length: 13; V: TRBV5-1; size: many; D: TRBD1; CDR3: ASSLEGQGATEQY
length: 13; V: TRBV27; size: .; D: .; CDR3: ASSAAAQGNTEAF
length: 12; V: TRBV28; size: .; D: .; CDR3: ASSEGPLNTEAF
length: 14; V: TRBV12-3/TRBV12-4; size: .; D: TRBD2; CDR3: ASRPSSGGRKETQY
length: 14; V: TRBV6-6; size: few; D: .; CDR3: ASSYSLTGVKDTQY
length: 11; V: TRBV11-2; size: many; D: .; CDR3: ASTLDGPGEQY
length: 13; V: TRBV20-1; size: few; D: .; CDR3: SARDPGVGTGELF
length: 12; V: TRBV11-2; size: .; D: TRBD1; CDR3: ASSHTGDYQPQH
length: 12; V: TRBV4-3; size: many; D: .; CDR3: ASSQDGRSYGYT
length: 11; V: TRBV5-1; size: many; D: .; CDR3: ASSLSLSYEQY
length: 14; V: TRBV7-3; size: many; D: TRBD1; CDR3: ASSPSSDRRPNEQF
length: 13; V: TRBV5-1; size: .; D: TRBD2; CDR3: ASSPLAGLSYEQY
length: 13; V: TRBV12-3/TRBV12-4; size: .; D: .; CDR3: ASSGQGQTNQPQH
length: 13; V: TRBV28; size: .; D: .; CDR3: ASSSGERFTHEQF
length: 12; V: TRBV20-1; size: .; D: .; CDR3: SAGRDLPGEKLF
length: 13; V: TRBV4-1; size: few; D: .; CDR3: ASSVRVDKNTEAF
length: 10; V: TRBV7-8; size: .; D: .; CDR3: ASSHYVHEQF
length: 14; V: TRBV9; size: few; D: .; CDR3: ASSVLSSGVTDTQY
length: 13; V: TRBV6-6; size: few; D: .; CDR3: ASSLSSVAGEKLF
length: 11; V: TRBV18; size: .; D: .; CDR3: ASSPPIGYEQY